The 32 T cell receptor beta chains presented below share a single source sample, sequenced in a study of regulatory T cells in long-lasting Graves disease. Relying on iRepertoire HTBI primers and Arm-PCR of CDR3 regions, the team built TCR beta libraries. MiXCR was run by TCRdb on the multiplex PCR reads, yielding one entry per CDR3 protein. Of around 450,000 distinct CDR3 sequences in the sample, roughly 16% were seen once. Sample time point: newly diagnosed GD, antithyroid drugs for less than 3 months. The TCR library was made from RNA extracted from PBMCs. The sample was also reused in another study, on T cells in Graves' hyperthyroidism and ophthalmopathy.

The sequenced sample was peripheral blood mononuclear cells (PBMCs), obtained at new diagnosis, from a patient treated with antithyroid drugs. The receptors shown here come from a man in his forties or fifties with Graves disease.

This clonotype showed up many times. The chain carries TRBV18 and TRBJ2-3; 7 nucleotides agree with TRBD2. Germline lookup yields CDR1 KGHSH and CDR2 LQKENI. With 1 base clipped from V and 5 bases from J, the junction kept 9 bases outside the gene matches. CDR3 length: 16 residues. The CDR3: CASSPQTGRRGDTQYF. CDR3 DNA: TGTGCCAGCTCACCACAAACCGGGAGGCGAGGAGATACGCAGTATTTT.

As concerns this clonotype: With a much larger clone just one base away, this may be a read error. The chain employs TRBV7-6 and TRBJ1-6, with D perhaps TRBD1 (6 bases). The germline gives CDR1 SGHVS, CDR2 FNYEAQ. The CDR3 runs to 15 residues. The V and J ends lost 1 base and 8 bases respectively, with 12 bases between them. The CDR3 region is CASSLEGGRDSPLHF. The DNA for the CDR3 is TGTGCCAGCAGCTTAGAGGGGGGGCGAGATTCACCCCTCCACTTT.

This chain connects TRBV24-1 to TRBJ2-1, with 9 positions matching TRBD2. CDR1 is KGHDR, CDR2 SFDVKD, per germline. J gave up 8 bases and V 2 bases, and 9 bases lay outside the gene matches. The length of the CDR3 is 16 residues. CDR3 nucleotide sequence: TGTGCCACCAGTGATTCCCCTAGCGGGATCACCTATGAGCAGTTCTTC. This translates into CATSDSPSGITYEQFF.

This clonotype came up many times. The chain uses TRBV28 and TRBJ2-1; D is perhaps TRBD1 or TRBD2 (5 bases each). Trimming left V 7 bases short and J 5 bases short, with 12 bases between. Germline V CDR1 and CDR2: MDHEN, SYDVKM. There are 13 residues in the CDR3. This chain's CDR3 is CASTSLGDNEQFF. The CDR3 DNA is TGTGCCAGCACCTCCCTGGGGGACAATGAGCAGTTCTTC.

The table lists this clonotype with many counts. The rearrangement links TRBV20-1 to TRBJ2-4; D is possibly TRBD2 (7 bases). With 6 bases removed from V and 0 bases from J, the gap between germline ends came to 18 bases. Germline-derived CDR1 and CDR2 are DFQATT and SNEGSKA (reference sequence). The CDR3 spans 16 residues. CDR3 DNA: TGCAGTGCGCCCCAAGGGAGGGGGGGAGCCAAAAACATTCAGTACTTC. Residues: CSAPQGRGGAKNIQYF.

The genes are TRBV24-1 and TRBJ2-3; TRBD1 aligns across 9 bases. V lost 10 bases to trimming and J lost 4 bases; unmatched junction nucleotides: 5. This CDR3 contains 13 residues. Germline CDR1 and CDR2: KGHDR and SFDVKD. CDR3: CATTQGAADTQYF. The DNA of the CDR3 is TGTGCCACGACACAGGGGGCGGCAGATACGCAGTATTTT.

This clonotype was observed many times. The gene calls are TRBV29-1 and TRBJ2-5; TRBD1 is a possible D gene (6 bases). The V and J ends lost 2 bases and 10 bases respectively, with 14 bases between them. Germline V gives CDR1 SQVTM, CDR2 ANQGSEA. The CDR3 has 12 residues. In DNA form, the CDR3 reads TGCAGCGTTGAACGGGGACAAGGGGTCCAGTACTTC. The encoded protein is CSVERGQGVQYF. Filled out from reference TRBV29-1 and TRBJ2-5, the complete variable domain reads SAVISQKPSRDICQRGTSLTIQCQVDSQVTMMFWYRQQPGQSLTLIATANQGSEATYESGFVIDKFPISRPNLTFSTLTVSNMSPEDSSIYLCSVERGQGVQYFGPGTRLLVL.

The rearrangement links TRBV2 to TRBJ2-7; D is possibly TRBD2 (6 bases). Per germline, CDR1 SNHLY and CDR2 FYNNEI. The CDR3 is 15 amino acids. The ends were cut back, 7 bases at V and 3 bases at J, with 19 bases in the middle. The CDR3 loop is CASTRGGWRLYEQYF. Here the CDR3 DNA reads TGTGCCAGCACCCGTGGGGGGTGGCGGCTCTACGAGCAGTACTTC. Supplemented by reference TRBV2 and TRBJ2-7, the full variable domain reads EPEVTQTPSHQVTQMGQEVILRCVPISNHLYFYWYRQILGQKVEFLVSFYNNEISEKSEIFDDQFSVERPDGSNFTLKIRSTKLEDSAMYFCASTRGGWRLYEQYFGPGTRLTVT.

The chain recombines TRBV20-1 with TRBJ1-5; 7 bases fit TRBD1. The J segment lost 2 bases and the V segment lost 1 base, leaving 8 bases of the junction unmatched. The CDR3 covers 16 residues. Germline loops: CDR1 DFQATT, CDR2 SNEGSKA (reference sequence). The CDR3 protein is CSARASRGIGNQPQHF. For the CDR3, the DNA is TGCAGTGCTAGAGCCTCCAGGGGGATTGGCAATCAGCCCCAGCATTTT.

This clonotype was counted between two and nine times. The chain is built from TRBV6-2 or TRBV6-3 and TRBJ2-5, with TRBD1 identical over 7 bases. Trimming took 5 bases from V and 1 from J; bases not matched to a gene: 4. CDR1 MNHEY and CDR2 SVGEGT come from the germline V gene. The CDR3 sequence is 14 residues long. Here the CDR3 DNA reads TGTGCCAGCAGTGCCCGGGACAGCCAAGAGACCCAGTACTTC. It translates to CASSARDSQETQYF.

This clonotype has ten or more counts. This chain joins TRBV6-2 or TRBV6-3 and TRBJ1-5; a possible D gene is TRBD1 (6 bases). The V gene's germline CDR1 is MNHEY and CDR2 SVGEGT. CDR3 length: 17 residues. Trimming removed 6 bases from V and 7 bases from J, with 25 bases in between. CDR3 in DNA: TGTGCCAGCAGCCTCACCACGAGGACAGCTTCAGGACAGCCCCAGCATTTT. The encoded protein is CASSLTTRTASGQPQHF.

This clonotype has at least ten counts. The rearrangement uses TRBV27 and TRBJ2-3; TRBD2 agrees at 8 bases. This CDR3 comprises 12 residues. The junction had 0 bases not matched to a gene; V was cut back by 6 bases and J by 4 bases. Germline CDR1 is MNHEY and CDR2 is SMNVEV (reference sequence). CDR3 sequence reads: CASRGLADTQYF. The CDR3 nucleotides read TGTGCCAGCAGGGGACTAGCAGATACGCAGTATTTT.

This clonotype appeared many times. This chain joins TRBV11-2 and TRBJ2-1; D gene unclear. This CDR3 contains 15 residues. The V end lost 1 base, the J end lost 7 bases, and 14 bases lay between the germline ends. Germline-derived CDR1 and CDR2 are SGHAT and FQNNGV. This chain's CDR3 is CASSLVGFRVNEQFF. The CDR3 DNA reads TGTGCCAGCAGCTTAGTAGGGTTCCGGGTGAATGAGCAGTTCTTC.

The V gene is TRBV18, the J gene TRBJ2-7; 7 bases map to TRBD1. Germline CDR1 KGHSH, CDR2 LQKENI. The CDR3 length is 13 residues. The V gene end was trimmed by 2 bases and the J gene end by 6 bases; junction bases not matched to a gene: 4. CDR3 residues: CASSPTRDSEQYF. The CDR3 DNA sequence: TGTGCCAGCTCACCAACTCGGGACAGCGAGCAGTACTTC. The variable domain in full, completed from reference TRBV18 and TRBJ2-7, reads NAGVMQNPRHLVRRRGQEARLRCSPMKGHSHVYWYRQLPEEGLKFMVYLQKENIIDESGMPKERFSAEFPKEGPSILRIQQVVRGDSAAYFCASSPTRDSEQYFGPGTRLTVT.

This clonotype was picked up many times. The chain joins TRBV12-3 or TRBV12-4 to TRBJ2-1; D uncertain. Trimming pared 3 bases from V and 6 bases from J, leaving 9 bases between. This CDR3 has 13 amino acids. DNA for the CDR3: TGTGCCAGCAGTTTTCTGGGTATCAATGAGCAGTTCTTC. This codes for CASSFLGINEQFF.

This clonotype has at least ten counts. The rearrangement uses TRBV2 and TRBJ1-1; the D gene is possibly TRBD1 (5 bases). V lost 4 bases and J lost 4, with 13 bases in between. The CDR3 runs to 14 residues. Germline assignment: CDR1 SNHLY and CDR2 FYNNEI. The CDR3 DNA reads as TGTGCCAGCAGTGTACTCGGGGGGATCACTGAAGCTTTCTTT. This codes for CASSVLGGITEAFF.

This clonotype showed up many times. The chain uses TRBV3-1 and TRBJ2-7; 11 positions match TRBD2. V was pared by 3 bases and J by 1 base, with 2 bases of the junction left unmatched. This CDR3 has 15 residues. Germline loops: CDR1 LGHDT, CDR2 YNNKEL (reference sequence). The CDR3 sequence is CASSQTSGVSYEQYF. The CDR3 bases are TGTGCCAGCAGCCAGACTAGCGGGGTATCCTACGAGCAGTACTTC.

This clonotype was picked up many times. The chain uses TRBV11-3 and TRBJ1-1; 7 bases are shared with TRBD1. J was trimmed by 1 base and V by 5 bases; bases with no gene match: 7. The CDR3 loop spans 15 amino acids. CDR1 is SGHNT, CDR2 YENEEA, per germline. The CDR3 DNA sequence: TGTGCCAGCAGCGTCCGGGACAGACCGAACACTGAAGCTTTCTTT. Residues: CASSVRDRPNTEAFF.

Worth noting for this clonotype: A read error may be the cause here, since a much bigger clone is one base away. The chain carries TRBV7-2 and TRBJ2-2; the D gene is possibly TRBD2 (5 bases). The CDR3 runs 14 residues. CDR1 SGHTA and CDR2 FQGNSA come from the germline V gene. Written as DNA, the CDR3 is TGTGCCGGCAGACTAACCGTCGGCTTCGGGGAGCTGTTTTTT. The encoded protein is CAGRLTVGFGELFF.

The chain couples TRBV29-1 to TRBJ2-7; 11 bases align to TRBD1. The CDR3 is made up of 13 amino acids. V was pared by 6 bases and J by 7 bases, with 8 bases of the junction left unmatched. Germline CDR1 SQVTM, CDR2 ANQGSEA. CDR3 amino acids: CSVLGQGAGEQYF. DNA of the CDR3: TGCAGCGTCCTAGGACAGGGGGCAGGGGAGCAGTACTTC.

This rearrangement joins TRBV20-1 to TRBJ2-7; tentatively, D is TRBD1 (5 bases). This CDR3 is 15 amino acids long. CDR1 DFQATT and CDR2 SNEGSKA come from the germline V gene (reference sequence). V was trimmed by 0 bases and J by 3 bases, leaving 15 bases between them. This CDR3 reads CSARDRDRPNYEQYF. For the CDR3, the DNA is TGCAGTGCTAGAGATCGCGACAGACCAAACTACGAGCAGTACTTC.

V and J are TRBV27 and TRBJ1-5, with D possibly TRBD1 on 6 matching bases. The CDR3 has 14 amino acids. Trimming took 6 bases from V and 6 from J, leaving 15 bases between them. Germline V lookup: CDR1 MNHEY, CDR2 SMNVEV (reference sequence). The CDR3 here is CASRKQGVGQPQHF. Written as DNA, the CDR3 is TGTGCCAGCAGAAAACAGGGAGTGGGTCAGCCCCAGCATTTT.

At least ten counts were recorded for this clonotype. The genes are TRBV11-2 and TRBJ2-1; maybe TRBD2 (6 bases). Germline V lookup: CDR1 SGHAT, CDR2 FQNNGV. The CDR3 length is 12 residues. V was cut by 1 base and J by 13 bases, with 11 bases left in between. Here the CDR3 DNA reads TGTGCCAGCAGCTTAGCCCGACTAGTACAGTTCTTC. Translated, it gives CASSLARLVQFF.

In this sample, this clonotype turned up a few times. The V gene is TRBV5-1, the J gene TRBJ2-1; D is undetermined. The CDR3 is 14 residues long. Trimming pared 1 base from V and 7 bases from J, leaving 12 bases between. Germline V CDR1 and CDR2: SGHRS, YFSETQ. As DNA, the CDR3 is TGCGCCAGCAGCTTGACTGCCAGAACTAATGAGCAGTTCTTC. Translated, it gives CASSLTARTNEQFF.

This clonotype was detected only a few times. The junction and the germline gene differ at one end; a read error may be behind it. The rearrangement joins TRBV5-1 to TRBJ2-3, with 7 bases that match TRBD2. Germline V gene data show CDR1 as SGHRS and CDR2 as YFSETQ. The CDR3 runs to 14 residues. The CDR3 coding sequence is TGCGCCAGCAGCGCTATAGCGGGCACTGATACGCAGTATTTT. Translation: CASSAIAGTDTQYF.

In this sample, this clonotype turned up many times. The chain combines TRBV5-1 with TRBJ2-2; TRBD2 matches 7 bases. Germline V CDR1 and CDR2: SGHRS, YFSETQ. CDR3 length: 15 amino acids. J lost 5 bases, V lost 2 bases, and 6 bases had no gene match. The CDR3 protein is CASSFQQAGTGELFF. The CDR3 region has the DNA TGCGCCAGCAGCTTTCAACAAGCGGGAACCGGGGAGCTGTTTTTT.

This clonotype appeared many times. The chain carries TRBV29-1 and TRBJ2-1; 8 bases are a match to TRBD2. Germline V gene data show CDR1 as SQVTM and CDR2 as ANQGSEA. This CDR3 is built from 15 residues. The junction had 8 bases not matched to a gene; V was cut back by 6 bases and J by 1 base. DNA for the CDR3: TGCAGCGTGAGAGCGGGAGTATTATCCTACAATGAGCAGTTCTTC. This codes for CSVRAGVLSYNEQFF.

This clonotype has ten or more counts. The chain recombines TRBV5-6 with TRBJ2-7; the D gene is possibly TRBD1 (6 bases). CDR1 and CDR2 (germline): SGHDT, YYEEEE. This CDR3 region has 14 residues. The germline V and J ends were trimmed by 0 bases and 1 base, with 8 bases remaining between them. The CDR3 DNA reads TGTGCCAGCAGCTTGGGGGACACTTCCTACGAGCAGTACTTC. Protein sequence: CASSLGDTSYEQYF.

This clonotype has ten or more counts. The chain recombines TRBV7-2 with TRBJ1-1; D gene uncertain. The CDR3 contains 15 residues. The germline CDR1 and CDR2 sequences are SGHTA and FQGNSA. V lost 1 base, J lost 1 base, and 10 bases lay in between. The CDR3 loop reads CASSLVTSGNTEAFF. CDR3 coding DNA: TGTGCCAGCAGCTTAGTGACCTCAGGGAACACTGAAGCTTTCTTT. The whole variable domain, remainder taken from reference TRBV7-2 and TRBJ1-1, is GAGVSQSPSNKVTEKGKDVELRCDPISGHTALYWYRQSLGQGLEFLIYFQGNSAPDKSGLPSDRFSAERTGGSVSTLTIQRTQQEDSAVYLCASSLVTSGNTEAFFGQGTRLTVV.

This clonotype was found a few times. The chain is built from TRBV4-1 and TRBJ1-6; TRBD1 aligns across 10 bases. This CDR3 is built from 15 residues. V was clipped by 4 bases and J by 7 bases; unmatched bases: 4. Germline values: CDR1 MGHRA, CDR2 YSYEKL. The CDR3 bases are TGCGCCAGCAGCCTTCGGACAGGGGGAAATTCACCCCTCCACTTT. The encoded protein is CASSLRTGGNSPLHF.

The V call is TRBV12-5, the J call TRBJ2-2; D is ambiguous. The CDR3 runs 13 residues. The V and J ends lost 5 bases and 3 bases respectively, with 7 bases between them. Germline V gene data show CDR1 as LGHNT and CDR2 as FRNRAP. The CDR3 region is CASGHEYTGELFF. CDR3 nucleotides: TGTGCTAGTGGTCACGAATACACCGGGGAGCTGTTTTTT.

The rearrangement uses TRBV4-1 and TRBJ2-4; D possibly corresponds to TRBD2 (6 bases). Germline-derived CDR1 and CDR2 are MGHRA and YSYEKL. This CDR3 comprises 15 residues. V was clipped by 1 base and J by 7 bases, with 14 bases between them. Here the CDR3 DNA reads TGCGCCAGCAGCCAAGGCCGGGGGACGTGGAACATTCAGTACTTC. Encoded protein: CASSQGRGTWNIQYF.